The clone carrying this T cell receptor beta chain was picked up many times. From roughly 21,000 to 960,000 sorted cells, naive CD8 libraries were generated with 10%, 30% or 50% RNA. These data come from a study of molecular identifiers for immune sequencing clone quantification. The wider study: Replicate runs used RNA from about 20,000 or 100,000 naive CD8 cells, which was split five ways into aliquots, and four of those aliquots were then sequenced.

The CDR3 has 15 residues. V shed 1 base and J shed 2 bases, with 12 bases lying between them. Germline CDR1 is SNHLY and CDR2 is FYNNEI. A single record per CDR3 protein comes from TCRdb applying MiXCR to the PCR reads. The sample shows 300,000 to 400,000 distinct CDR3 sequences, around 21% of them seen only once. The genes are TRBV2 and TRBJ2-7; the D is unclear. Input material: naive CD8+ T cells from blood, with Jurkat cell RNA spiked in. Specified subset: FACS-sorted CD8+CD4-CCR7+CD45RA+ naive T cells. The sequence was obtained from a human donor in good health. Some libraries in this study had Jurkat cell RNA spiked in. In DNA form, the CDR3 reads TGTGCCAGCAGTGAAGAGGGCCCCGGGCCCTACGAGCAGTACTTC. This translates into CASSEEGPGPYEQYF. Filled out from reference TRBV2 and TRBJ2-7, the complete variable domain reads EPEVTQTPSHQVTQMGQEVILRCVPISNHLYFYWYRQILGQKVEFLVSFYNNEISEKSEIFDDQFSVERPDGSNFTLKIRSTKLEDSAMYFCASSEEGPGPYEQYFGPGTRLTVT.